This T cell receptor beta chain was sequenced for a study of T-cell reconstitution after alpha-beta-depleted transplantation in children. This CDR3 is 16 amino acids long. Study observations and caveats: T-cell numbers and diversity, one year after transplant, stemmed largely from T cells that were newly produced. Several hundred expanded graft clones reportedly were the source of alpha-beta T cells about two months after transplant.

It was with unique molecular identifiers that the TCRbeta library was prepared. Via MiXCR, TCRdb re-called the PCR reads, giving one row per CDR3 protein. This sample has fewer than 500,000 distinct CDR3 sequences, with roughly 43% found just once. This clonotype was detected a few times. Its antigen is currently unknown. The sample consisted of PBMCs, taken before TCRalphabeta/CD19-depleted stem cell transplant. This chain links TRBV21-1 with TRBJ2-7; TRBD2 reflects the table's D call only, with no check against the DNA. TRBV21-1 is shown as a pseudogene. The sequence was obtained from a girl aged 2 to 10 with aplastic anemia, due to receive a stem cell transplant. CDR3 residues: CASTPAAQREEGEQYF. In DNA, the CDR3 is TGTGCCAGCACCCCCGCCGCCCAGCGGGAGGAAGGCGAGCAGTACTTC.